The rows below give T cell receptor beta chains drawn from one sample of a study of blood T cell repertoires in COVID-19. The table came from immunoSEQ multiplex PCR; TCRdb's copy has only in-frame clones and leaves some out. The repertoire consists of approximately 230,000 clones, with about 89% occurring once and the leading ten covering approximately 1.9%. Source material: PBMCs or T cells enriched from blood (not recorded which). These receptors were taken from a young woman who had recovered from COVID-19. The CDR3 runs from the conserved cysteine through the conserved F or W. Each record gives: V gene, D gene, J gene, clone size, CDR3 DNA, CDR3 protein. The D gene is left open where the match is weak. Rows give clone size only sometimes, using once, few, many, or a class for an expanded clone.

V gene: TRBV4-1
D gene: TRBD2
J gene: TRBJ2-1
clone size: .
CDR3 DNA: TGCGCCAGCAGCCAAAGTGCCGGGACTAGCCGCATGAGCTCCTACAATGAGCAGTTCTTC
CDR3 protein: CASSQSAGTSRMSSYNEQFF

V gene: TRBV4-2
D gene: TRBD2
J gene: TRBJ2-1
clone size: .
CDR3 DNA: TGTGCCAGCAGCCAAGATAGGGTTGGTAGCGGGAGCAATGAGCAGTTCTTC
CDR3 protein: CASSQDRVGSGSNEQFF

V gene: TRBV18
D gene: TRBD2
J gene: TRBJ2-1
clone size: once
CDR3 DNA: TGTGCCAGCTCACACGGGGGGTTTCGAGCCTCCTACAATGAGCAGTTCTTC
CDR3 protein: CASSHGGFRASYNEQFF

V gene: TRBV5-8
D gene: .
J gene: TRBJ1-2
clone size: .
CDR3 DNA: TGTGCCAGCAGCTTCTCCAGGGATGGCTACACCTTC
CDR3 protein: CASSFSRDGYTF

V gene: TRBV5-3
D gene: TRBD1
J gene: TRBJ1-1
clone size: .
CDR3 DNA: TGTGCCAGAAGCTTGCGCCGGGACAGAGATCTGAACACTGAAGCTTTCTTT
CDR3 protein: CARSLRRDRDLNTEAFF

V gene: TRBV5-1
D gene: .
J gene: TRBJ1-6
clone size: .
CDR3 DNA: TGCGCCAGCAGCTTGGCCGGTAGAACCCACGCGGATTCACCCCTCCACTTT
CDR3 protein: CASSLAGRTHADSPLHF

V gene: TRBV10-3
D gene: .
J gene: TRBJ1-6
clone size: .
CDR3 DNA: TGTGCCATCAGTGACTCGAGTCGGGGGTCACCCCTCCACTTT
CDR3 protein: CAISDSSRGSPLHF

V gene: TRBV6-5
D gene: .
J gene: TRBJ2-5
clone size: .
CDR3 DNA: TGTGCCAGCAGTATACAGACCCAAGAGACCCAGTACTTC
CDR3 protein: CASSIQTQETQYF

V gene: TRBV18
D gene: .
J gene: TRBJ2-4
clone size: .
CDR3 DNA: TGTGCCAGCTCACTGACAGATTCGCTAGCCAAAAACATTCAGTACTTC
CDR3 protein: CASSLTDSLAKNIQYF

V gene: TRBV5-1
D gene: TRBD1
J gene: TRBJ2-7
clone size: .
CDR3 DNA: TGCGCCAGCAGCTTGGCCGACAGGGAACCCTCCTACGAGCAGTACTTC
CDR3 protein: CASSLADREPSYEQYF

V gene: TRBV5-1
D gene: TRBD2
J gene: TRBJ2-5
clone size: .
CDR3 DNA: TGCGCCAGCAGCTTATCTAGCGGGGGGTACCAAGAGACCCAGTACTTC
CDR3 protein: CASSLSSGGYQETQYF

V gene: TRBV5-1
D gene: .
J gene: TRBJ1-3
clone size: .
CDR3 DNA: TGCGCCAGCAGCTTGAATGGCGGGGGACTGCCTGGAAACACCATATATTTT
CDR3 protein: CASSLNGGGLPGNTIYF

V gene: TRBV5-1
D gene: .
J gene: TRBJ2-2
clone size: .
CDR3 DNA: TGCGCCAGCAGCTTGCGGGTCTCAGACGGGGAGCTGTTTTTT
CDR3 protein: CASSLRVSDGELFF

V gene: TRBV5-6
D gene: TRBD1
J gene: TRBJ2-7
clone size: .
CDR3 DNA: TGTGCCAGCAGCGTTTTGGACAGGGAGTACTACGAGCAGTACTTC
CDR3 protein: CASSVLDREYYEQYF

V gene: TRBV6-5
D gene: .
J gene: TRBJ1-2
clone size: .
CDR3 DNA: TGTGCCAGCAGTTCCCGGACTCCGACTGGCTACACCTTC
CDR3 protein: CASSSRTPTGYTF

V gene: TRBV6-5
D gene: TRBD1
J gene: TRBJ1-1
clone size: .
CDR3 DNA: TGTGCCAGCAGTTACTCGGGGACAGGGACTGAAGCTTTCTTT
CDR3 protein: CASSYSGTGTEAFF

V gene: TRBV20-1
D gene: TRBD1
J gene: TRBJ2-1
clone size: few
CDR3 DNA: TGCAGTCCCGGGACAGGGGGCTTGTTCTTC
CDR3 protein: CSPGTGGLFF

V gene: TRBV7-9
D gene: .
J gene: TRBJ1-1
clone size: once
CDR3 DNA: TGTGGCACCTACGAGGGGGTTAACACTGAAGCTTTCTTT
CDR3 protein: CGTYEGVNTEAFF

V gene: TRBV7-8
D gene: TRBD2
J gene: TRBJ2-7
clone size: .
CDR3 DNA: TGTGCCAGCAGCCGGGTCGAAGGACTAGCGGGAGGGGTCTCCTACGAGCAGTACTTC
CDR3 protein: CASSRVEGLAGGVSYEQYF

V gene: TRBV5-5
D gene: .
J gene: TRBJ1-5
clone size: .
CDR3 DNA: TGTGCCAGCAGCTCGGGACACAATCAGCCCCAGCATTTT
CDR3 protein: CASSSGHNQPQHF

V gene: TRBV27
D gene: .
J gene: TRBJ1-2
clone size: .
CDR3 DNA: TGTGCCAGCAGAAGGACAGAGACCTTCTATGGCTACACCTTC
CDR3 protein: CASRRTETFYGYTF

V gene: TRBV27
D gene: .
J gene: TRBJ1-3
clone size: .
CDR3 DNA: TGTGCCAGCAGTCCGGGACACCCTTACTCTGGAAACACCATATATTTT
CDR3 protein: CASSPGHPYSGNTIYF

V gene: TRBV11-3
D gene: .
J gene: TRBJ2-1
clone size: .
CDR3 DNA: TGTGCCAGCAGCTCCGACACCTACAATGAGCAGTTCTTC
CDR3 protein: CASSSDTYNEQFF

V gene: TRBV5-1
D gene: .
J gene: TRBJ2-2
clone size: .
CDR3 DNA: TGCGCCAGCAGCTTAGGACAGAACACCGGGGAGCTGTTTTTT
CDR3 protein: CASSLGQNTGELFF

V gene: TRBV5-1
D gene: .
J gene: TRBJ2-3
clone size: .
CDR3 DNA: TGCGCCAGCAGCTGGAGAGAACCTCGTTTGGATACGCAGTATTTT
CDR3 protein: CASSWREPRLDTQYF

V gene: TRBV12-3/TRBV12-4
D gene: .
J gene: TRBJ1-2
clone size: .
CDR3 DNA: TGTGCCAGCAGCCAGGGGCCTTATGGCTACACCTTC
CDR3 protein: CASSQGPYGYTF

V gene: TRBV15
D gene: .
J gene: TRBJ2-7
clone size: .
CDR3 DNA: TGTGCCACCAGCAGAGAACAGGGCGGCTCCTACGAGCAGTACTTC
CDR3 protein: CATSREQGGSYEQYF

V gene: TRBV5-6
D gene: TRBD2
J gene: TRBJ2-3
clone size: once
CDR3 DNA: TGTGCCAGCAGCGTCGGACTAGCGGGGGCCGCAGATACGCAGTATTTT
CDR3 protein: CASSVGLAGAADTQYF

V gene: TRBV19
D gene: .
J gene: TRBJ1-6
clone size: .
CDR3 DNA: TGTGCCAGTAGCCCCGGGGAAGAAGTATATTCACCCCTCCACTTT
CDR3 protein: CASSPGEEVYSPLHF